These 17 T cell receptor beta chains share one sample of origin, sequenced in a study of T cell clonotyping in hematopoietic cell transplantation. Time point given: recipient sample about 28 days before transplant, after cytoreduction. Assay: immunoSEQ multiplex PCR; the TCRdb copy retains only in-frame clones and omits some. This sample carries nearly 7,000 clones, 88% of them seen once, and the ten largest clones take around 3.6%. The sequencing here drew on peripheral blood mononuclear cells, taken before stem cell transplant. These receptors originate from a young man with acute myeloid leukemia. Some clones in this sample may be carry-over from other donors' samples.

J is TRBJ2-1 and V is TRBV27; D is perhaps TRBD1 (6 bases). This CDR3 contains 12 residues. V was shortened by 7 bases and J by 5 bases, with 9 bases between the two germline ends. Germline V gene sequence: CDR1 MNHEY, CDR2 SMNVEV (reference sequence). CDR3 sequence: CASTRQDNEQFF. In DNA form, the CDR3 reads TGTGCCAGCACCCGACAGGACAATGAGCAGTTCTTC.

The genes are TRBV11-2 and TRBJ1-1; 7 nucleotides align to TRBD1. V lost 2 bases to trimming and J lost 0 bases; unmatched junction nucleotides: 3. This CDR3 comprises 15 residues. Germline V gives CDR1 SGHAT, CDR2 FQNNGV. The CDR3 loop is CASSLRQGLNTEAFF. CDR3 in DNA: TGTGCCAGCAGCTTAAGACAGGGCCTGAACACTGAAGCTTTCTTT.

V is TRBV30 and J is TRBJ2-7; D might be TRBD1 or TRBD2, each matching 6 bases. The CDR3 consists of 13 residues. V lost 7 bases and J 6 bases, leaving 19 bases between the germline ends. Germline CDR1 is GTSNPN and CDR2 is SVGIG (reference sequence). In DNA form, the CDR3 reads TGTGCCTCGTCTCGGGGGCCGGGCTCCGAGCAGTACTTC. The encoded protein is CASSRGPGSEQYF.

This sequence joins TRBV14 and TRBJ2-7, with D possibly being TRBD1 (5 bases). In germline, CDR1 is SGHDN, CDR2 FVKESK. The V end lost 0 bases, the J end lost 6 bases, and 15 bases lay between the germline ends. The CDR3 runs to 15 residues. CDR3 amino acids: CASSQDPGLFSEQYF. The CDR3 nucleotides are TGTGCCAGCAGCCAAGATCCAGGGCTGTTTTCCGAGCAGTACTTC. The full variable domain, its missing parts supplied by reference TRBV14 and TRBJ2-7, is EAGVTQFPSHSVIEKGQTVTLRCDPISGHDNLYWYRRVMGKEIKFLLHFVKESKQDESGMPNNRFLAERTGGTYSTLKVQPAELEDSGVYFCASSQDPGLFSEQYFGPGTRLTVT.

The V call is TRBV15, the J call TRBJ2-1, with 11 positions matching TRBD2. The germline V gene encodes CDR1 LNHNV and CDR2 YYDKDF (reference sequence). The J segment lost 5 bases and the V segment lost 2 bases, leaving 2 bases of the junction unmatched. The CDR3 length is 15 residues. The CDR3 DNA sequence: TGTGCCACCAGCAGATCTAGCGGGGGGAACAATGAGCAGTTCTTC. Translation gives CATSRSSGGNNEQFF.

The chain couples TRBV30 to TRBJ2-3; unclear D gene. Germline loops: CDR1 GTSNPN, CDR2 SVGIG (reference sequence). V gave up 0 bases and J gave up 3 bases, with 10 bases separating them. The CDR3 extends over 14 amino acids. As DNA, the CDR3 is TGTGCCTGGAGTGTGGGCAGTGGAACAGATACGCAGTATTTT. Protein: CAWSVGSGTDTQYF. The whole variable domain, remainder taken from reference TRBV30 and TRBJ2-3, is SQTIHQWPATLVQPVGSPLSLECTVEGTSNPNLYWYRQAAGRGLQLLFYSVGIGQISSEVPQNLSASRPQDRQFILSSKKLLLSDSGFYLCAWSVGSGTDTQYFGPGTRLTVL.

V is TRBV25-1 and J is TRBJ2-7; 9 positions agree with TRBD1. CDR1 is MGHDK and CDR2 is SYGVNS in the germline V gene. CDR3 length: 16 amino acids. The junction had 9 bases not matched to a gene; V was cut back by 2 bases and J by 4 bases. CDR3 in DNA: TGTGCCAGCAGTGAAAGTCCGTGGACAGGGGTTTACGAGCAGTACTTC. Protein: CASSESPWTGVYEQYF.

The chain uses TRBV5-1 and TRBJ2-1; D is possibly TRBD2 (6 bases). Trimming stripped 3 bases from V and 4 bases from J, with 14 bases between. The CDR3 is 15 amino acids. Germline assignment: CDR1 SGHRS and CDR2 YFSETQ. The CDR3 DNA reads TGCGCCAGCAGCTCCCGTGGTAGCGGATACAATGAGCAGTTCTTC. Translating gives CASSSRGSGYNEQFF.

V usage is TRBV28 and J usage is TRBJ2-7; D gene uncertain. Trimming pared 7 bases from V and 0 bases from J, leaving 16 bases between. CDR1 is MDHEN and CDR2 is SYDVKM in the germline V gene. The CDR3 covers 15 residues. CDR3 nucleotides: TGTGCCAGCACCCCCCCCAGGCCTTCCTCCTACGAGCAGTACTTC. Protein sequence: CASTPPRPSSYEQYF.

CDR3 sequence: CASGSYTDTQYF. The CDR3 DNA is TGTGCCAGCGGGTCGTACACAGATACGCAGTATTTT. This chain uses TRBV7-2 with TRBJ2-3, with D unclear. CDR3 length: 12 amino acids. The germline V gene has CDR1 SGHTA and CDR2 FQGNSA. V lost 8 bases to trimming and J lost 2 bases, with 8 bases between them.

Concerning this clone: At one end, the junction sequence differs from germline, possibly due to a read error. The V gene is TRBV6-5, the J gene TRBJ1-3; no clear D. CDR1 MNHEY and CDR2 SVGAGI come from the germline V gene. CDR3 length: 14 residues. CDR3 in DNA: TGTGCCGGCAGCCATGTCAACTCTGGAAACACCATATATTTT. Translation: CAGSHVNSGNTIYF.

This clone was detected only once. This chain connects TRBV27 to TRBJ2-6, with 7 bases identical to TRBD2. CDR3 length: 17 amino acids. CDR1 MNHEY and CDR2 SMNVEV come from the germline V gene (reference sequence). Trimming removed 2 bases from V and 2 bases from J; junction bases left unmatched: 6. This chain's CDR3 is CASSLIWGGPGANVLTF. The CDR3 bases are TGTGCCAGCAGTTTAATTTGGGGAGGGCCTGGGGCCAACGTCCTGACTTTC.

The V and J genes are TRBV29-1 and TRBJ2-5; 9 nucleotides align to TRBD1. Losses at the gene ends were 0 bases for V and 5 bases for J; bases not matched to a gene: 7. Germline lookup yields CDR1 SQVTM and CDR2 ANQGSEA. This CDR3 is built from 15 residues. As DNA, the CDR3 is TGCAGCGTTGAAGAGGACAGGGGTCGATCGGAGACCCAGTACTTC. Protein: CSVEEDRGRSETQYF.

The chain joins TRBV5-1 to TRBJ2-5; D is perhaps TRBD1 (5 bases). The germline gives CDR1 SGHRS, CDR2 YFSETQ. With 0 bases removed from V and 5 bases from J, the gap between germline ends came to 11 bases. The CDR3 has 14 amino acids. CDR3 DNA sequence: TGCGCCAGCAGCTTGGCGCGGAACAGGGAGACCCAGTACTTC. This gives the protein CASSLARNRETQYF.

The rearrangement uses TRBV11-2 and TRBJ2-5; TRBD2 agrees at 7 bases. This CDR3 contains 16 residues. The germline CDR1 and CDR2 sequences are SGHAT and FQNNGV. Trimming cost V 3 bases and J 5 bases; bases outside gene matches: 12. DNA for the CDR3: TGTGCCAGCAGCTTCCGGGACTACCTCTACGGCGAGACCCAGTACTTC. Its translation: CASSFRDYLYGETQYF.

The chain uses TRBV19 and TRBJ1-1; 7 bases are a match to TRBD1. After removal of 5 bases from V and 4 bases from J, the junction contained 7 bases not matched to a gene. Germline values: CDR1 LNHDA, CDR2 SQIVND (reference sequence). The CDR3 is 14 residues long. The CDR3 is CASSPRGLGTEAFF. In nucleotides, the CDR3 is TGTGCCAGTAGTCCAAGGGGGCTCGGCACTGAAGCTTTCTTT.

The chain has TRBV29-1 and TRBJ1-1; 9 bases align to TRBD1. The ends lost 4 bases at V and 1 base at J; junction bases unmatched: 4. CDR1 is SQVTM, CDR2 ANQGSEA, per germline. The CDR3 consists of 14 residues. The CDR3 DNA reads TGCAGCGTTGTCGGGACAGGGCGGAACACTGAAGCTTTCTTT. Residues: CSVVGTGRNTEAFF.